This T cell receptor beta chain was identified during a study of graft-versus-host responses after intestinal transplantation. Study overall: Among the recipients, all got anti-thymocyte globulin induction and then tacrolimus and steroids for two to four years.

General observations from the study: GvH clones detected in recipient marrow included some appearing first in ileum or blood.

Only in-frame clones appear in the TCRdb table, and some are missing; sequencing was by immunoSEQ multiplex PCR. In the table there are some 31,000 clones, around nine tenths of which are singletons. After removal of 5 bases from V and 5 bases from J, the junction contained 19 bases not matched to a gene. The germline V gene encodes CDR1 LNHNV and CDR2 YYDKDF (reference sequence). The CDR3 has 19 amino acids. In the case of this clone: The antigen remains undetermined.

This chain links TRBV15 with TRBJ1-1; 11 bases map to TRBD1. This clonotype was obtained from a human patient who received an intestinal transplant, so some T cells may come from the graft donor. The source was PBMCs, collected about 420 days after intestinal transplantation. The CDR3 DNA reads as TGTGCCACCAGCCTAACCTTTCGTCCCGGGACAGGGGGGAGGACTGAAGCTTTCTTT. Translation: CATSLTFRPGTGGRTEAFF.